This T cell receptor delta chain was retrieved from a study of gamma-delta chains in newborns, infants, children (dated by TCRdb to about 2019). With regard to the full study: According to the study title, microbial exposure causes polyclonal expansion of innate gammadelta T cells right after birth. Right after human newborns were born, the researchers looked at the way microbial exposure shaped their populations of innate gammadelta T cells.

The sequencer listed for this sample is Illumina MiSeq. Clonotypes were called again by TCRdb from the public reads via CATT, and duplicate nucleotide sequences were then merged into one entry. Here the sample has roughly 15,000 delta-chain clones; approximately 7% occur a single time. Of the sample, more than 20% falls within the top ten clones. The sample holds a few counts of this clone. What this receptor recognizes is not known. Base quality data are lacking; no much larger clone is found one base away. The sample was blood. This TCR came from a child who was a newborn, infant or young child, either healthy, febrile or measles-vaccinated (not recorded which).

The sequence in DNA is TGTGCCTGTGACAGTACTGGGGGACCGGCCTCCTGGGACACCCGACAGATGTTTTTC. Protein translation: CACDSTGGPASWDTRQMFF. The chain employs TRDV2 and TRDJ3, and TRDD3 matches 9 of the central bases. Inclusive of the bounding cysteine and phenylalanine, the CDR3 is 19 residues long. The read is trimmed to its CDR3 DNA, 57 bases read in frame from base 1. CDR1 GEAIGNYY and CDR2 EKD were looked up in the germline V gene. V ends up 2 bases short and J 0 bases short, with an unmatched junction base count of 7.